These T cell receptor beta chains were read from a single sample in a study of blood T cell repertoires in COVID-19. TCRdb's table, derived via immunoSEQ multiplex PCR, lists solely in-frame clones and lacks some. This sample has around 70,000 clones, with about 80% found just once. The sequenced sample was peripheral blood. These receptors came from a man older than 75 with acute or convalescent COVID-19. Both conserved end residues are part of each CDR3. The D gene is left open where the match is weak. Not all rows give a size; the values are once, few, many and, for expanded clones, a class.

CDR3nt | CDR3aa | abundance | j_gene | d_gene | v_gene
TGTGCCAGCATGGCGGGTAGCGGGGGGCCCCAGTACTTC | CASMAGSGGPQYF | . | TRBJ2-5 | TRBD2 | TRBV28
TGTGCCACCAGTGAACCGGGACAGGGTCGGCACGAGCAGTACTTC | CATSEPGQGRHEQYF | . | TRBJ2-7 | TRBD1 | TRBV24-1
TGCGCCAGCAGCGGGAGGGTTCCCACCGGGGAGCTGTTTTTT | CASSGRVPTGELFF | . | TRBJ2-2 | TRBD2 | TRBV10-1
TGCGCCAGCAGCCAAGATACCGTAGCGGGAACTAGCACAGATACGCAGTATTTT | CASSQDTVAGTSTDTQYF | . | TRBJ2-3 | TRBD2 | TRBV4-3
TGTGCCAGTTTCGGGACAGTAAACACCGGGGAGCTGTTTTTT | CASFGTVNTGELFF | . | TRBJ2-2 | TRBD1 | TRBV19
TGTGCCAGCAGCCCCCGACAGGCCTACGAGCAGTACTTC | CASSPRQAYEQYF | few | TRBJ2-7 | . | TRBV7-9
TGTGCCAGTAGTATAGTCCCCGGGACTACACAAGAGACCCAGTACTTC | CASSIVPGTTQETQYF | . | TRBJ2-5 | TRBD2 | TRBV19
TGTGCCAGCAGTTCCCGACAGGGGCTAGCACCCCTCCACTTT | CASSSRQGLAPLHF | few | TRBJ1-6 | TRBD1 | TRBV27
TGTGCCAGCAGCCTCATGACAGGGGCTAACACCGGGGAGCTGTTTTTT | CASSLMTGANTGELFF | . | TRBJ2-2 | TRBD1 | TRBV5-4
TGTGCCAGCAGCTCCGGGGGTGCGGGGTATAATTCACCCCTCCACTTT | CASSSGGAGYNSPLHF | . | TRBJ1-6 | . | TRBV7-2
TGTGCCAGCAGCCCCGGGGATTACAATGAGCAGTTCTTC | CASSPGDYNEQFF | . | TRBJ2-1 | . | TRBV12-3/TRBV12-4
TGTGCCAGCAGCAAAGCTGGGCCCCTCCCCTACAATGAGCAGTTCTTC | CASSKAGPLPYNEQFF | once | TRBJ2-1 | . | TRBV21-1
TGTGCCAGCAGTGACAAGGGGAGGGATCAGCCCCAGCATTTT | CASSDKGRDQPQHF | . | TRBJ1-5 | . | TRBV6-1
TGTGCCAGTAGTCCGGTCTCTAGCGGGAGAGATACGCAGTATTTT | CASSPVSSGRDTQYF | . | TRBJ2-3 | TRBD2 | TRBV19
TGTGCCAGCAGCCCCGGGAACGGGAAAACCGGGGAGCTGTTTTTT | CASSPGNGKTGELFF | . | TRBJ2-2 | . | TRBV11-3
TGTGCCACCAGTGACGACAGGGGTCAGCCCCAGCATTTT | CATSDDRGQPQHF | once | TRBJ1-5 | TRBD1 | TRBV24-1
TGTGCCAGTGCGGGACAGCGGGCAGATACGCAGTATTTT | CASAGQRADTQYF | . | TRBJ2-3 | . | TRBV19
TGTGCCAGCAGCTTAAGAGCCAAGGCGGGGGGAGATACGCAGTATTTT | CASSLRAKAGGDTQYF | few | TRBJ2-3 | TRBD2 | TRBV5-4
TGTGCCGCCCGGGGGGGGAAAAGATTAAACACCGGGGAGCTGTTTTTT | CAARGGKRLNTGELFF | few | TRBJ2-2 | TRBD2 | TRBV24-1
TGTGCCAGCAGTTTAGGGACAGGGGGCGTCCCTCGGTACGAGCAGTACTTC | CASSLGTGGVPRYEQYF | . | TRBJ2-7 | TRBD1 | TRBV27
TGTGCCAGCAGGATCGGGGGGACCAACTACGAGCAGTACTTC | CASRIGGTNYEQYF | few | TRBJ2-7 | TRBD2 | TRBV28
TGTGCCAGCAGTTATCTAGCGGGGGACTACAATGAGCAGTTCTTC | CASSYLAGDYNEQFF | . | TRBJ2-1 | TRBD2 | TRBV28
TGTGCCAGCTCACCACCGTCGCGGCGGGGTAATTTCCACGAGCAGTACTTC | CASSPPSRRGNFHEQYF | . | TRBJ2-7 | . | TRBV18
TGTGCCAGCAGCATAAACCCAGGGGGCACTGAAGCTTTCTTT | CASSINPGGTEAFF | . | TRBJ1-1 | TRBD1 | TRBV28
TGTGCCAGCAGCTCGATCTCAGGGGCGAGAAGGACCGGGGAGCTGTTTTTT | CASSSISGARRTGELFF | . | TRBJ2-2 | . | TRBV5-4
TGTGCCAGCACCCCGGGACAGGTGAGTCAGCCCCAGCATTTT | CASTPGQVSQPQHF | once | TRBJ1-5 | TRBD1 | TRBV6-2/TRBV6-3
TGTGCCAGCAGCCCCGGGTCCGGGGGAAACACCATATATTTT | CASSPGSGGNTIYF | once | TRBJ1-3 | . | TRBV5-5
TGTGCTAGCAGCTTAGGGACAGGCTCCTACAATGAGCAGTTCTTC | CASSLGTGSYNEQFF | . | TRBJ2-1 | TRBD1 | TRBV7-7
TGTGCCAGCAGCTTAGACACCTCCTACGAGCAGTACTTC | CASSLDTSYEQYF | . | TRBJ2-7 | . | TRBV7-9
TGCAGCGTCAGACAGGGCCAAAATCAGCCCCAGCATTTT | CSVRQGQNQPQHF | . | TRBJ1-5 | TRBD1 | TRBV29-1
TGTGCCAGCAGCTTAGTTCGGGCAGGGACTAATGAAAAACTGTTTTTT | CASSLVRAGTNEKLFF | . | TRBJ1-4 | . | TRBV7-2
TGCGCCAGCAGCTCCTCCGGGACTAGCCGCCCTCTAAGCTCCTACAATGAGCAGTTCTTC | CASSSSGTSRPLSSYNEQFF | . | TRBJ2-1 | TRBD2 | TRBV5-1
TGTGCCAGCTCACCACAGGGGCGCGCCGGGGAGCTGTTTTTT | CASSPQGRAGELFF | few | TRBJ2-2 | . | TRBV18
TGTGCCACCAGCAGAGAAGGGGGAAGGAGCAATCAGCCCCAGCATTTT | CATSREGGRSNQPQHF | . | TRBJ1-5 | . | TRBV15
TGTGCCAGCAGCTTGGGGAAACAGGGGGAGTATGAAAAACTGTTTTTT | CASSLGKQGEYEKLFF | . | TRBJ1-4 | TRBD1 | TRBV7-2
TGTGCCAGCAGTTATATGACTAGCGGTGATGGGGAGCAGTACTTC | CASSYMTSGDGEQYF | . | TRBJ2-7 | TRBD2 | TRBV6-2/TRBV6-3
TGTGCCAGTAGTCCTCGTGAAGGAGGGAGGGTGGAAAAACTGTTTTTT | CASSPREGGRVEKLFF | . | TRBJ1-4 | . | TRBV19
TGCGCCAGCAGCTCGGGGAGCGGGCAAGAGACCCAGTACTTC | CASSSGSGQETQYF | . | TRBJ2-5 | . | TRBV5-1
TGTGCCAGCGCAACAGGAGTTCAAGAGACCCAGTACTTC | CASATGVQETQYF | . | TRBJ2-5 | . | TRBV7-3
TGCGCCAGCGGACAGGGTATTTTAGGCACAGATACGCAGTATTTT | CASGQGILGTDTQYF | . | TRBJ2-3 | TRBD1 | TRBV4-1
TGTGCCAGCAGGGACCGGCAGGGTAACACTGAAGCTTTCTTT | CASRDRQGNTEAFF | . | TRBJ1-1 | . | TRBV2
TGTGCCAGCAGATACGGGACAGTCACGGAGCAGTACTTC | CASRYGTVTEQYF | . | TRBJ2-7 | TRBD1 | TRBV7-2
TGTGCCAGTAGTATACCAGTGGGCAGGGGCGGCACCGGGGAGCTGTTTTTT | CASSIPVGRGGTGELFF | . | TRBJ2-2 | . | TRBV19
TGCGCCAGCAGACCCGGGTCCACCACAGGAGCTTTCTTT | CASRPGSTTGAFF | . | TRBJ1-1 | . | TRBV5-1
TGTGCCAGCTCACGGACTAGCGGGGGACAAGAGACCCAGTACTTC | CASSRTSGGQETQYF | . | TRBJ2-5 | TRBD2 | TRBV18
TGTGCCACCAACGCGGATGGCTACACCTTC | CATNADGYTF | . | TRBJ1-2 | . | TRBV5-4
TGTGCCAGCAGCCAAGTTATGGCGGGACCGCACAGGGAGCAGTTCTTC | CASSQVMAGPHREQFF | . | TRBJ2-1 | . | TRBV3-1/TRBV3-2
TGTGCCAGCAGTTCGGACAGGGGGAAAAAACTGTTTTTT | CASSSDRGKKLFF | few | TRBJ1-4 | TRBD1 | TRBV27
TGTGCCTGTCCGGGACAGGGGGCTGTGGTTACTGAAGCTTTCTTT | CACPGQGAVVTEAFF | . | TRBJ1-1 | TRBD1 | TRBV30
TGTGCCAGCAGCTTTTCGGGGGGGACCCAAGAGACCCAGTACTTC | CASSFSGGTQETQYF | . | TRBJ2-5 | TRBD2 | TRBV7-9
TGTGCCAGTAGTCCACGGTCAGGGATCAACACTGAAGCTTTCTTT | CASSPRSGINTEAFF | . | TRBJ1-1 | . | TRBV19
TGTGCCAGCAGCTCAGGGGGGACCTACAATGAGCAGTTCTTC | CASSSGGTYNEQFF | . | TRBJ2-1 | . | TRBV5-4
TGCGCCAGCAGCCAAGCGACTAGCGGGGGGCCCTATACGCAGTATTTT | CASSQATSGGPYTQYF | . | TRBJ2-3 | TRBD2 | TRBV4-1
TGTGCCAGCAGCAACGGGGACGCGGGGGACAACACCATATATTTT | CASSNGDAGDNTIYF | once | TRBJ1-3 | . | TRBV6-2/TRBV6-3